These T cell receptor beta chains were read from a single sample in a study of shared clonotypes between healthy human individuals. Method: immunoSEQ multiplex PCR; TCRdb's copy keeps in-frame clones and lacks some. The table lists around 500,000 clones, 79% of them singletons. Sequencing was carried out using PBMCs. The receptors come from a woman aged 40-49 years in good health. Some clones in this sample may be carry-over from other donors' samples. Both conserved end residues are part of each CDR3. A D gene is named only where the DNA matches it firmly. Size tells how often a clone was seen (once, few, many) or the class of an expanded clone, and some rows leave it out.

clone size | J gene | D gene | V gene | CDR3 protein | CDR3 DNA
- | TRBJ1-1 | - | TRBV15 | CATSGGDRVGTEAFF | TGTGCCACCAGCGGGGGGGATAGAGTGGGCACTGAAGCTTTCTTT
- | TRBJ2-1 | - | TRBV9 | CASSVVGVPTYNEQFF | TGTGCCAGCAGCGTAGTAGGGGTACCAACCTACAATGAGCAGTTCTTC
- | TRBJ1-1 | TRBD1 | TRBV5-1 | CASSPTPQGVGEAFF | TGCGCCAGCAGCCCCACCCCACAGGGGGTGGGTGAAGCTTTCTTT
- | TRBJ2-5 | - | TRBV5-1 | CASSRTPQETQYF | TGCGCCAGCAGCAGGACACCTCAAGAGACCCAGTACTTC
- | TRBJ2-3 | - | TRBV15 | CATSSGGQSTDTQYF | TGTGCCACCAGCAGCGGGGGACAGAGCACAGATACGCAGTATTTT
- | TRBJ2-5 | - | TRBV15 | CATSRLPSGQETQYF | TGTGCCACCAGCAGACTACCTTCGGGGCAAGAGACCCAGTACTTC
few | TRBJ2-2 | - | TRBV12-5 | CASGLVLGQGNTGELFF | TGTGCTAGTGGTTTGGTACTAGGCCAGGGGAACACCGGGGAGCTGTTTTTT
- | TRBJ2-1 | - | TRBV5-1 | CASGKLGGEVNEQFF | TGCGCCAGCGGCAAACTAGGGGGAGAAGTCAATGAGCAGTTCTTC
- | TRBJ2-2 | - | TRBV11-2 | CASSLSLPGANTGELFF | TGTGCCAGCAGCTTAAGTCTGCCGGGAGCTAACACCGGGGAGCTGTTTTTT
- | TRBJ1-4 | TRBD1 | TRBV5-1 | CASSLFGTEDEKLFF | TGCGCCAGCAGCCTCTTTGGGACAGAAGATGAAAAACTGTTTTTT
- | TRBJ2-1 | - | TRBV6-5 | CASSYLQYNEQFF | TGTGCCAGCAGTTACTTACAGTACAATGAGCAGTTCTTC
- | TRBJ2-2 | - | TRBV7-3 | CASSLTGNTNTGELFF | TGTGCCAGCAGCTTAACTGGCAATACCAACACCGGGGAGCTGTTTTTT
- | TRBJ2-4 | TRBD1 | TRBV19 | CASSPLDRVGNIQYF | TGTGCCAGTAGTCCACTCGACAGGGTAGGAAACATTCAGTACTTC
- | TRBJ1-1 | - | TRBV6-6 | CASSYSRNTEAFF | TGTGCCAGCAGTTACAGTCGGAACACTGAAGCTTTCTTT